Each of the 24 T cell receptor beta chains below was sequenced from the same sample in a study of blood T cells in healthy people across ages. A sample-barcoded 5' primer and a J-beta primer mix were used in a second PCR of roughly 7 to 12 cycles. Each CDR3 protein gets one entry after TCRdb re-called the 5' RACE reads with MiXCR. The table shows about 1.6 million distinct CDR3 sequences, with roughly 32% occurring only once. The sequenced material came from blood. Source of these receptors: a woman aged 30 to 39 in good health.

The rearrangement joins TRBV20-1 to TRBJ2-5, with D perhaps matching TRBD2 (6 bases). With 6 bases removed from V and 6 bases from J, the gap between germline ends came to 20 bases. This CDR3 has 14 residues. The germline V gene has CDR1 DFQATT and CDR2 SNEGSKA (reference sequence). The CDR3 loop reads CSAYPGGSRKTQYF. The CDR3 region has the DNA TGCAGTGCGTACCCCGGGGGAAGCCGTAAGACCCAGTACTTC.

This chain connects TRBV18 to TRBJ2-5; D perhaps matches TRBD2 (7 bases). The germline V gene encodes CDR1 KGHSH and CDR2 LQKENI. Trimming pared 0 bases from V and 5 bases from J, leaving 16 bases between. This CDR3 is built from 16 residues. The CDR3 coding sequence is TGTGCCAGCTCACCACCCCGATCGGGGGGCCGGGAGACCCAGTACTTC. It translates to CASSPPRSGGRETQYF.

This clonotype came up a few times. The chain joins TRBV12-5 to TRBJ2-1; the match to TRBD2 covers 9 bases. This CDR3 has 15 amino acids. V lost 6 bases, J lost 6 bases, and 9 bases stayed unmatched. In germline, CDR1 is LGHNT, CDR2 FRNRAP. CDR3 sequence: CASGQGLAGLNEQFF. The CDR3 DNA sequence: TGTGCTAGTGGACAGGGGCTAGCGGGACTCAATGAGCAGTTCTTC.

As to this clonotype: This may arise from a read error, as a much more abundant clone is one base away. This sequence joins TRBV28 and TRBJ2-5; D is unresolved. Germline V gives CDR1 MDHEN, CDR2 SYDVKM. This CDR3 has 12 amino acids. Deletions cut 4 bases from V and 11 bases from J, with 14 bases between. CDR3 loop: CASSSSPNEQYF. In DNA, the CDR3 is TGTGCCAGCAGTTCGAGTCCGAATGAGCAGTACTTC.

This clonotype was detected only once. The chain carries TRBV6-6 and TRBJ2-5; tentatively, D is TRBD2 (5 bases). The CDR3 is 15 amino acids. With 6 bases removed from V and 1 base from J, the gap between germline ends came to 15 bases. Germline CDR1 MNHNY, CDR2 SVGAGI (reference sequence). The CDR3 DNA sequence: TGTGCCAGCAGAAAACCGGGTGGGAGCCAAGAGACCCAGTACTTC. This translates into CASRKPGGSQETQYF.

This clonotype was seen a few times. The rearrangement links TRBV11-2 to TRBJ2-2, with D perhaps TRBD2 (5 bases). Trimming removed 1 base at V and 5 bases at J, with 17 bases between. Germline V gene lookup returns CDR1 SGHAT and CDR2 FQNNGV. The CDR3 length is 17 residues. The CDR3 region has the DNA TGTGCCAGCAGCTTAGGGTCAGAGGGCCCGTGGACCGGGGAGCTGTTTTTT. Its protein product is CASSLGSEGPWTGELFF.

Notes on this clonotype: Sequence at one end of the junction differs from germline and may be a read error. The CDR3 is CAISGTANTKAFF. DNA of the CDR3: TGTGCCATCAGTGGGACAGCGAACACTAAAGCTTTCTTT. The chain couples TRBV10-3 to TRBJ1-1; TRBD1 is a possible D gene (6 bases). CDR1 and CDR2 (germline): ENHRY, SYGVKD. This CDR3 has 13 residues.

This clonotype has a handful of counts. The DNA for the CDR3 is TGTGCCAGCAGCCCACAAAGCGGGGGGGCCGGAGATACGCAGTATTTT. This codes for CASSPQSGGAGDTQYF. J is TRBJ2-3 and V is TRBV7-2, with TRBD2 matching over 10 bases. V lost 5 bases and J lost 5; bases outside the gene matches: 10. Germline V lookup: CDR1 SGHTA, CDR2 FQGNSA. This CDR3 has 16 amino acids.

This clonotype was observed a few times. V and J are TRBV27 and TRBJ1-5; unclear D gene. Between the trimmed V and J ends, which lost 4 bases and 6 bases, there was a span of 10 bases. The CDR3 extends over 13 amino acids. The germline gives CDR1 MNHEY, CDR2 SMNVEV (reference sequence). The CDR3 DNA reads as TGTGCCAGCAGTTCCGAGGTGGGTCAGCCCCAGCATTTT. Amino acids: CASSSEVGQPQHF.

The chain uses TRBV4-1 and TRBJ2-1; D is uncertain. Germline CDR1 reads MGHRA; CDR2 reads YSYEKL. V dropped 2 bases and J dropped 9 bases, with 14 bases sitting between them. CDR3 length: 14 residues. CDR3 in DNA: TGCGCCAGCAGCCAAACGACGACTGTCTCTGAGCAGTTCTTC. Amino acids: CASSQTTTVSEQFF.

In this sample, this clonotype turned up a few times. The genes are TRBV2 and TRBJ1-2; the D gene is possibly TRBD1 (6 bases). V was pared by 3 bases and J by 5 bases, with 16 bases between. The CDR3 loop spans 15 amino acids. Germline loops: CDR1 SNHLY, CDR2 FYNNEI. The CDR3 reads CASSEPRAGVYGYTF. CDR3 nucleotides: TGTGCCAGCAGTGAGCCCCGGGCAGGGGTATATGGCTACACCTTC.

This clonotype was found once. The V call is TRBV4-2, the J call TRBJ2-6, with unresolved D. Germline assignment: CDR1 LGHNA and CDR2 YNFKEQ. CDR3 size: 19 residues. The V end lost 0 bases, the J end lost 0 bases, and 15 bases lay between the germline ends. The CDR3 loop is CASSQDPPAPFSGANVLTF. DNA of the CDR3: TGTGCCAGCAGCCAAGATCCCCCAGCACCATTCTCTGGGGCCAACGTCCTGACTTTC.

The genes are TRBV7-8 and TRBJ2-1; D perhaps matches TRBD1 (6 bases). Trimming removed 1 base at V and 7 bases at J, with 14 bases between. CDR3 length: 15 residues. Germline V gene sequence: CDR1 SGHVS, CDR2 FQNEAQ. The CDR3 nucleotides read TGTGCCAGCAGCTTAGGGGGGCAGGCCAGAAATGAGCAGTTCTTC. It encodes CASSLGGQARNEQFF.

This clonotype was counted only a few times. The chain is built from TRBV7-8 and TRBJ2-1; D call uncertain. The CDR3 runs to 15 residues. V lost 6 bases and J 2 bases, leaving 14 bases between the germline ends. Germline V gene data show CDR1 as SGHVS and CDR2 as FQNEAQ. CDR3 in DNA: TGTGCCAGCAGTATGCCCAGTGGGACCTACAATGAGCAGTTCTTC. This encodes CASSMPSGTYNEQFF.

Turning to this clonotype: A much larger clone differs from this one at a single base, so this may be a read error. The rearrangement joins TRBV5-1 to TRBJ2-7, with TRBD2 as a possible D gene (6 bases). V lost 3 bases, J lost 2 bases, and 12 bases lay in between. The CDR3 length is 14 residues. Germline values: CDR1 SGHRS, CDR2 YFSETQ. DNA for the CDR3: TGCGCCAGCAGCTCGGAGGGAGTGCCCTACGAGCAGTACTTC. Translated: CASSSEGVPYEQYF.

There are a few counts of this clonotype. V usage is TRBV10-2 and J usage is TRBJ2-7; TRBD2 matches at 10 bases. The CDR3 has 17 amino acids. J lost 0 bases, V lost 2 bases, and 7 bases had no gene match. Looked up from germline, CDR1 is WSHSY and CDR2 is SAAADI. CDR3 bases: TGCGCCAGCAGTGAGACAAGGCCTAGCGGGAGCTCCTACGAGCAGTACTTC. Its protein is CASSETRPSGSSYEQYF.

The chain employs TRBV6-6 and TRBJ2-3, with 8 bases fitting TRBD1. The germline gives CDR1 MNHNY, CDR2 SVGAGI (reference sequence). With 3 bases clipped from V and 6 bases from J, the junction kept 14 bases outside the gene matches. The CDR3 is made up of 17 amino acids. The CDR3 DNA reads as TGTGCCAGCAGTTATTCCCTTATGACAGGGGACGGGGATACGCAGTATTTT. Protein product: CASSYSLMTGDGDTQYF.

This chain uses TRBV5-1 with TRBJ1-4; 8 bases are a match to TRBD1. With V trimmed by 1 base and J by 3 bases, 5 bases remained unmatched. The V gene's germline CDR1 is SGHRS and CDR2 YFSETQ. The CDR3 has 16 amino acids. CDR3 coding DNA: TGCGCCAGCAGCTTGCAGGGGGCCTCTGCTAATGAAAAACTGTTTTTT. Translating it yields CASSLQGASANEKLFF.

The chain joins TRBV4-2 to TRBJ1-6, with D possibly TRBD1 on 6 matching bases. Looked up from germline, CDR1 is LGHNA and CDR2 is YNFKEQ. The ends were cut back, 0 bases at V and 5 bases at J, with 8 bases in the middle. The CDR3 extends over 15 amino acids. The CDR3 region has the DNA TGTGCCAGCAGCCAAGATGAGGGGGATAATTCACCCCTCCACTTT. Protein: CASSQDEGDNSPLHF.

In this sample, this clonotype turned up a few times. The V gene is TRBV5-6, the J gene TRBJ2-5, with 10 bases fitting TRBD2. There are 16 residues in the CDR3. The V and J ends lost 0 bases and 4 bases, in that order; junction bases with no gene match: 6. The germline gives CDR1 SGHDT, CDR2 YYEEEE. The DNA for the CDR3 is TGTGCCAGCAGCTTGGACAGCGGGAGGGCCCTAGAGACCCAGTACTTC. Translation gives CASSLDSGRALETQYF.

The chain uses TRBV7-9 and TRBJ1-2, with D perhaps TRBD1 (5 bases). Trimming left V 5 bases short and J 2 bases short, with 12 bases between. The CDR3 totals 14 residues. Germline CDR1 SEHNR, CDR2 FQNEAQ (reference sequence). The CDR3 coding sequence is TGTGCCAGCAGCCGACCCGGGACGAACTATGGCTACACCTTC. It encodes CASSRPGTNYGYTF.

This clonotype was found once. V gene TRBV5-1 combines with J gene TRBJ2-1; the match to TRBD1 covers 9 bases. This CDR3 has 12 residues. The V segment lost 4 bases and the J segment 12 bases; nucleotides outside the gene matches: 5. CDR1 is SGHRS and CDR2 is YFSETQ in the germline V gene. CDR3: CASSTDRGWQFF. The CDR3 nucleotides are TGCGCCAGCAGCACGGACAGGGGTTGGCAGTTCTTC.

The chain couples TRBV7-2 to TRBJ2-2, with D perhaps matching TRBD1 or TRBD2 (5 bases each). The CDR3 loop spans 16 amino acids. Per germline, CDR1 SGHTA and CDR2 FQGNSA. Trimming removed 2 bases from V and 6 bases from J, with 16 bases in between. This CDR3 reads CASSLQGRGIAGELFF. CDR3 coding DNA: TGTGCCAGCAGCTTACAGGGCCGGGGAATCGCCGGGGAGCTGTTTTTT.

The chain combines TRBV6-2 or TRBV6-3 with TRBJ2-5; perhaps D is TRBD1 or TRBD2 (5 bases each). The CDR3 length is 12 residues. Germline CDR1 and CDR2: MNHEY and SVGEGT. The germline V and J ends were trimmed by 5 bases and 5 bases, with 9 bases remaining between them. CDR3 amino acids: CASSEGYETQYF. The CDR3, as DNA: TGTGCCAGCAGTGAGGGGTATGAGACCCAGTACTTC.